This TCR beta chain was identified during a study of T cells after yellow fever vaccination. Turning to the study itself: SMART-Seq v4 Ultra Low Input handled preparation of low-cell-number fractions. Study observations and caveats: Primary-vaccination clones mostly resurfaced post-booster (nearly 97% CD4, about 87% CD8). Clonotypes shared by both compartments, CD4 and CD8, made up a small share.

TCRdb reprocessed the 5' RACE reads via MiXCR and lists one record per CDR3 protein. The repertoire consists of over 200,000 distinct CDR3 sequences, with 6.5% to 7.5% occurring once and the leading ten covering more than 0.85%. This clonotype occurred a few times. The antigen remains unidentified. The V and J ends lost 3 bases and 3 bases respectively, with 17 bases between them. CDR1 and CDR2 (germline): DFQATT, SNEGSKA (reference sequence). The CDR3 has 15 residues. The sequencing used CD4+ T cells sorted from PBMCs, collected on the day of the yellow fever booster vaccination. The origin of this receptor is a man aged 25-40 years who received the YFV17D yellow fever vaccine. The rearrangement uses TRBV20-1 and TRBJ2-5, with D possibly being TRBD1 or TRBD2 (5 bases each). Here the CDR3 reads CSARDLRMGEETQYF. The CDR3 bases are TGCAGTGCTAGGGATTTAAGAATGGGGGAAGAGACCCAGTACTTC.